What follows are 14 T cell receptor beta chains derived from one specimen sequenced in a study of blood T cell repertoires in COVID-19. Here immunoSEQ multiplex PCR was the method, and the copy in TCRdb shows in-frame clones only, minus some. The sample lists 52,000 or so clones, around 85% seen once, with about 12% in the top ten. Sequenced material: peripheral blood. The source of these receptors is a human donor in a cohort sampled during active COVID-19.

V usage is TRBV5-1 and J usage is TRBJ1-2; 7 nucleotides match TRBD1. This CDR3 has 13 residues. Germline V gives CDR1 SGHRS, CDR2 YFSETQ. The V and J ends lost 1 base and 7 bases, in that order; junction bases with no gene match: 4. The CDR3: CASSLTGAFGYTF. In DNA form, the CDR3 reads TGCGCCAGCAGCTTGACAGGGGCATTTGGCTACACCTTC. The full variable domain, rest sourced from reference TRBV5-1 and TRBJ1-2, is KAGVTQTPRYLIKTRGQQVTLSCSPISGHRSVSWYQQTPGQGLQFLFEYFSETQRNKGNFPGRFSGRQFSNSRSEMNVSTLELGDSALYLCASSLTGAFGYTFGSGTRLTVV.

V is TRBV6-4 and J is TRBJ2-2; D gene ambiguous. The V end was cut by 4 bases, the J end by 1 base, with 4 bases between. The germline V gene encodes CDR1 MRHNA and CDR2 SNTAGT. This CDR3 has 13 residues. CDR3 sequence (DNA): TGTGCCAGCAGTGCCCAGAACACCGGGGAGCTGTTTTTT. Protein: CASSAQNTGELFF.

This rearrangement joins TRBV5-1 to TRBJ2-3; 14 bases align to TRBD2. The ends lost 4 bases at V and 5 bases at J; junction bases unmatched: 6. CDR1 SGHRS and CDR2 YFSETQ come from the germline V gene. The CDR3 totals 16 residues. The CDR3 reads CASSTGTSGSGDTQYF. In DNA, the CDR3 is TGCGCCAGCAGCACCGGGACTAGCGGGAGTGGAGATACGCAGTATTTT.

CDR3 DNA: TGTGCCAGCAGCCCGGGACAGGGGAACACTGAAGCTTTCTTT. Protein product: CASSPGQGNTEAFF. V usage is TRBV7-3 and J usage is TRBJ1-1; 9 bases align to TRBD1. The trim removed 5 bases at V and 1 base at J, leaving 2 bases unmatched. CDR3 length: 14 amino acids. Germline CDR1 SGHTA, CDR2 FQGTGA. Variable domain in full (rest from reference TRBV7-3 and TRBJ1-1): GAGVSQTPSNKVTEKGKYVELRCDPISGHTALYWYRQSLGQGPEFLIYFQGTGAADDSGLPNDRFFAVRPEGSVSTLKIQRTERGDSAVYLCASSPGQGNTEAFFGQGTRLTVV.

The V and J genes are TRBV6-1 and TRBJ1-5; D may be TRBD1 (5 bases). The V end was cut by 0 bases, the J end by 7 bases, with 16 bases between. The CDR3 length is 16 residues. Per the germline V gene, CDR1 is MNHNS and CDR2 is SASEGT. The CDR3 spells CASSEAMGQGGQPQHF. CDR3 nucleotide sequence: TGTGCCAGCAGTGAAGCAATGGGGCAGGGAGGCCAGCCCCAGCATTTT.

The DNA for the CDR3 is TGTGCCAGTAGTATAGACCCCTTCGGACTAGCGGGAGGTTTGGATGAGCAGTTCTTC. Translated, it gives CASSIDPFGLAGGLDEQFF. The chain joins TRBV19 to TRBJ2-1, with 14 bases aligning to TRBD2. Germline CDR1 and CDR2: LNHDA and SQIVND (reference sequence). The CDR3 is 19 residues long. Trimming removed 0 bases from V and 8 bases from J; junction bases left unmatched: 12.

J is TRBJ1-5 and V is TRBV24-1; TRBD1 agrees at 7 bases. Germline V lookup: CDR1 KGHDR, CDR2 SFDVKD. This CDR3 spans 14 amino acids. The J segment lost 6 bases and the V segment lost 4 bases, leaving 5 bases of the junction unmatched. CDR3 sequence reads: CATSDRGIVQPQHF. In DNA, the CDR3 is TGTGCCACCAGTGACAGGGGGATTGTTCAGCCCCAGCATTTT.

The chain has TRBV30 and TRBJ2-3, with D possibly TRBD1 on 6 matching bases. V was pared by 5 bases and J by 2 bases, with 11 bases between. Germline assignment: CDR1 GTSNPN and CDR2 SVGIG (reference sequence). This CDR3 contains 13 residues. The CDR3 coding sequence is TGTGCCTGGCAGACAGGAGCCACAGATACGCAGTATTTT. Protein sequence: CAWQTGATDTQYF. Full variable domain (missing parts from reference TRBV30 and TRBJ2-3): SQTIHQWPATLVQPVGSPLSLECTVEGTSNPNLYWYRQAAGRGLQLLFYSVGIGQISSEVPQNLSASRPQDRQFILSSKKLLLSDSGFYLCAWQTGATDTQYFGPGTRLTVL.

The chain links TRBV18 to TRBJ2-7; possibly TRBD1 for D (6 bases). This CDR3 region has 14 residues. The V gene lost 0 bases and the J gene lost 6 bases, with 12 bases spanning the gap. Germline loops: CDR1 KGHSH, CDR2 LQKENI. The CDR3: CASSPPTGLGEQYF. CDR3 DNA sequence: TGTGCCAGCTCACCACCAACAGGGCTTGGCGAGCAGTACTTC.

This clone came up a few times. V is TRBV27 and J is TRBJ2-1; 11 bases fit TRBD2. This CDR3 region has 14 residues. CDR1 MNHEY and CDR2 SMNVEV come from the germline V gene (reference sequence). V shed 6 bases, J shed 7 bases, and the junction held 5 bases outside the gene matches. The CDR3 coding sequence is TGTGCCAGCAGGCTAGCGGGAGGAAAGAATGAGCAGTTCTTC. Translation: CASRLAGGKNEQFF.

The chain couples TRBV4-3 to TRBJ2-7, with 12 bases fitting TRBD2. The CDR3 totals 15 residues. CDR1 and CDR2 from the germline V gene are LGHNA and YSLEER. Unmatched junction bases numbered 4, after V lost 0 bases and J lost 7 bases. This CDR3 is CASSQELAGGQEQYF. Here the CDR3 DNA reads TGCGCCAGCAGCCAAGAACTAGCGGGAGGTCAAGAGCAGTACTTC.

The chain uses TRBV2 and TRBJ2-1, with TRBD2 identical over 8 bases. Trimming took 7 bases from V and 0 from J; bases not matched to a gene: 5. CDR1 and CDR2 (germline): SNHLY, FYNNEI. The CDR3 covers 15 residues. The CDR3 here is CASIQREYSYNEQFF. For the CDR3, the DNA is TGTGCCAGCATTCAGCGGGAGTACTCCTACAATGAGCAGTTCTTC.

The chain carries TRBV6-6 and TRBJ1-5; 8 bases agree with TRBD1. The CDR3 is made up of 15 amino acids. V lost 0 bases and J lost 7; bases outside the gene matches: 5. The germline V gene encodes CDR1 MNHNY and CDR2 SVGAGI (reference sequence). CDR3 residues: CASSYSDREDQPQHF. The DNA of the CDR3 is TGTGCCAGCAGTTACTCGGACAGGGAGGACCAGCCCCAGCATTTT.

This chain joins TRBV11-2 and TRBJ2-7; 7 positions agree with TRBD2. The J segment lost 2 bases and the V segment lost 1 base, leaving 2 bases of the junction unmatched. The CDR3 runs to 14 residues. The germline V gene has CDR1 SGHAT and CDR2 FQNNGV. CDR3 protein: CASSLVGGAYEQYF. The CDR3 nucleotides read TGTGCCAGCAGCTTAGTTGGGGGGGCCTACGAGCAGTACTTC.